This T cell receptor (beta chain) was sequenced in a study of T cell clusters in autoimmune cytopenias. Whole-study context: The median distinct TRB clonotype count was approximately 2,500 per sample, from a median around 49,000 reads.

Each sample's input was approximately 0.25 ug genomic DNA, approximately 37,500 genome equivalents. The CDR3 length is 15 residues. Germline V CDR1 and CDR2: SGHTA, FQGNSA. Turning to this clonotype: What it recognizes is unknown.

One tube held mixed TRB-A and TRB-B primer pools for touch-down PCR. TCRdb reprocessed the multiplex PCR reads, with one entry per CDR3 protein and no DNA. Recorded here are 4,200 or so distinct CDR3 sequences; the top ten clones represent about 20%. Study results and limitations: TRB repertoire shifts in secondary cytopenia and chronic lymphocytic leukemia mostly reflected lymphoma, not autoimmunity.

These data also featured in a second study, about T cell repertoires in aging, cancer and after chemotherapy. Per that study: Approximately 9.6 million TCR reads were in the whole dataset. Rebound thymic output was suggested by rising median generation probability during chemotherapy in each cancer cohort.

The sample consisted of peripheral blood. This sequence joins TRBV7-2 and TRBJ2-1; absent DNA, TCRdb's TRBD2 call cannot be checked. This TCR was recovered from a human donor in good health. This CDR3 is CASRTLAGGPYEQFF.